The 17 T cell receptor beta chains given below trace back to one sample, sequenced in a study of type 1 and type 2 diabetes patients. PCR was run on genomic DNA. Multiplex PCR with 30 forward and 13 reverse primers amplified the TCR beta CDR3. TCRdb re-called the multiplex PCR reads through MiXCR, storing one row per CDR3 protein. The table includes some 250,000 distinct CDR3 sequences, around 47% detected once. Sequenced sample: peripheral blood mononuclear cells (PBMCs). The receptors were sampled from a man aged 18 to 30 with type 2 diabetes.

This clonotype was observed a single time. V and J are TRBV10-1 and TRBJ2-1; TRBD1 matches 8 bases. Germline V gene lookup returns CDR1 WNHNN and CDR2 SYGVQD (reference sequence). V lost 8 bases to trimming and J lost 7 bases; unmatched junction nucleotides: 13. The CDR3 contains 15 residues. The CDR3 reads CASRPNSDRANEQFF. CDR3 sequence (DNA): TGCGCCAGCCGACCCAATTCGGACAGGGCAAATGAGCAGTTCTTC.

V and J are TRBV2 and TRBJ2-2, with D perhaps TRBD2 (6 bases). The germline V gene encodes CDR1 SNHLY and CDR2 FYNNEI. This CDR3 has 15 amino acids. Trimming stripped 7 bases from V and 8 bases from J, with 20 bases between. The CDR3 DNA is TGTGCCAGCATTGGGGGACTTGTACGGGGTGGGGAGCTGTTTTTT. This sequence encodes CASIGGLVRGGELFF.

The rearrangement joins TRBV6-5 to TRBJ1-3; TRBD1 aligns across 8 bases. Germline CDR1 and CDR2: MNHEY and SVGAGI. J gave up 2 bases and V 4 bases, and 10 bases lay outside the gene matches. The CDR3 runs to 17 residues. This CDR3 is CASSSDLPGGAGNTIYF. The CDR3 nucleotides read TGTGCCAGCAGTTCCGACCTTCCAGGGGGCGCTGGAAACACCATATATTTT.

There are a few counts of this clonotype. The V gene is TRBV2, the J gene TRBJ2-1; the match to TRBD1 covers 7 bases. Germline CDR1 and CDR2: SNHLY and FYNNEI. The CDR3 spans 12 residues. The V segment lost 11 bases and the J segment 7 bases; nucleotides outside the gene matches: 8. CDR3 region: CASHARGNEQFF. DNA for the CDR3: TGTGCCTCCCATGCCAGGGGGAATGAGCAGTTCTTC.

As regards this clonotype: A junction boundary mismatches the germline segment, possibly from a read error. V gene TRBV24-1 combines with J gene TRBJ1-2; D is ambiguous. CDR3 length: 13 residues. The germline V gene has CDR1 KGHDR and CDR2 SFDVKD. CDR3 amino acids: CATSEGLDYGYAF. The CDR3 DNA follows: TGTGCCACCAGTGAAGGGCTAGACTATGGCTACGCCTTC.

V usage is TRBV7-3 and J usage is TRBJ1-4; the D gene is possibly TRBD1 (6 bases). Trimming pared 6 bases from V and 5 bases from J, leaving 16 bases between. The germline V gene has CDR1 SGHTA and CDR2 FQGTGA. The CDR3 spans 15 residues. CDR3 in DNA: TGTGCCAGCAGATTGAGAGGGGGGTCCAATGAAAAACTGTTTTTT. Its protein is CASRLRGGSNEKLFF.

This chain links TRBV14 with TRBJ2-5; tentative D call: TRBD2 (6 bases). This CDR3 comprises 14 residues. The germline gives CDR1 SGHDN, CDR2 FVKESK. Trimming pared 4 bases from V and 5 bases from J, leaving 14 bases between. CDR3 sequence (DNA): TGTGCCAGCAGCCGTGGGCGGGACCGGGAGACCCAGTACTTC. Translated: CASSRGRDRETQYF.

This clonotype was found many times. The CDR3 reads CASSIWEGSNQPQHF. The DNA for the CDR3 is TGTGCCAGTAGTATTTGGGAAGGGAGCAATCAGCCCCAGCATTTT. The V and J genes are TRBV19 and TRBJ1-5, with no clear D. This CDR3 region has 15 residues. Germline values: CDR1 LNHDA, CDR2 SQIVND (reference sequence). V lost 3 bases, J lost 1 base, and 10 bases lay in between.

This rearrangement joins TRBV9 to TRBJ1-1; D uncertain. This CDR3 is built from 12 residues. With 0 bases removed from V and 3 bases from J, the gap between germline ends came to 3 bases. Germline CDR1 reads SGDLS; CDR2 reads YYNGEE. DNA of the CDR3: TGTGCCAGCAGCGTAGGAGACACTGAAGCTTTCTTT. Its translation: CASSVGDTEAFF.

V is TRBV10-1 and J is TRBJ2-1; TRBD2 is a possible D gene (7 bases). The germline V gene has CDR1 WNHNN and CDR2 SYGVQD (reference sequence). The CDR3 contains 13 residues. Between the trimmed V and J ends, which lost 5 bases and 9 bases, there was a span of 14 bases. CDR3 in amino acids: CASSRKGGGEQFF. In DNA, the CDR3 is TGCGCCAGCAGTCGAAAAGGGGGGGGTGAGCAGTTCTTC.

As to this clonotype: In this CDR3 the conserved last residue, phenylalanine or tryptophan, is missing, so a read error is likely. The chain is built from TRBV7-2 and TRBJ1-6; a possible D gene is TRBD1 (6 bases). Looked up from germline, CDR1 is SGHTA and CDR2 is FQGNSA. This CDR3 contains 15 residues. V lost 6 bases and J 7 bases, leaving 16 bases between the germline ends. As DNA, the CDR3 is TGTGCCAGCAGTTATGCGGGACAACCGAATTCACCCCTCCACCTT. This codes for CASSYAGQPNSPLHL.

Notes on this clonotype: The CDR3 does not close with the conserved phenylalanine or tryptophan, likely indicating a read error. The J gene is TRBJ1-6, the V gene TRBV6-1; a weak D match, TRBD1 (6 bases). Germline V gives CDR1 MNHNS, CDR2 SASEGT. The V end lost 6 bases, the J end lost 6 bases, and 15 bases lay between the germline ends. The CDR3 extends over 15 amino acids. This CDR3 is CASSPGGSFNSPLHS. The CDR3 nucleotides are TGTGCCAGCAGCCCCGGGGGCAGTTTTAATTCACCCCTCCACTCT.

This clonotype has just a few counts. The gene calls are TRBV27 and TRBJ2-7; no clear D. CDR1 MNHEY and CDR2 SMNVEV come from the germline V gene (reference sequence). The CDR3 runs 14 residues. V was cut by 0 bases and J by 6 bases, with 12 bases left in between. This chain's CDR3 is CASSLSVREAEQYF. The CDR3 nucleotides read TGTGCCAGCAGTTTATCCGTTAGGGAAGCCGAGCAGTACTTC.

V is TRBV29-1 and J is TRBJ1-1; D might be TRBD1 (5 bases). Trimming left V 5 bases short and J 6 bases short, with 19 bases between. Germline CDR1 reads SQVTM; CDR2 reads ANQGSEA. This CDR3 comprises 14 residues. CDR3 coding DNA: TGCAGCGTTAACGAACAGGTTTATCTCGCTGAAGCTTTCTTT. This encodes CSVNEQVYLAEAFF.

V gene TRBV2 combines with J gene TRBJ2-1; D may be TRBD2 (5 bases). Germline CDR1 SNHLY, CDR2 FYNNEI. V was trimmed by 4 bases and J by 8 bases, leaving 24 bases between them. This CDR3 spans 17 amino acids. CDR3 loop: CASSVHHGEPFVDEQFF. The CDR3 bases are TGTGCCAGCAGTGTCCACCATGGGGAGCCGTTTGTAGATGAGCAGTTCTTC. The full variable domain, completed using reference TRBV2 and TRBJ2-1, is EPEVTQTPSHQVTQMGQEVILRCVPISNHLYFYWYRQILGQKVEFLVSFYNNEISEKSEIFDDQFSVERPDGSNFTLKIRSTKLEDSAMYFCASSVHHGEPFVDEQFFGPGTRLTVL.

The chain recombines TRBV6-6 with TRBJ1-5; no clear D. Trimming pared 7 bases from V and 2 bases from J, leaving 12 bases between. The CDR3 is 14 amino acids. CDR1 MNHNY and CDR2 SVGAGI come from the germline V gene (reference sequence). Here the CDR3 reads CASTGVQGNQPQHF. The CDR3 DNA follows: TGTGCCAGCACTGGGGTTCAGGGCAATCAGCCCCAGCATTTT.

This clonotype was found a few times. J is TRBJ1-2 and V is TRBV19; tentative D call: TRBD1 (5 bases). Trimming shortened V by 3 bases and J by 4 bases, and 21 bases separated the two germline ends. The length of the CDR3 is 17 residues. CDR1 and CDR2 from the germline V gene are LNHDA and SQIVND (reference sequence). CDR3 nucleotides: TGTGCCAGTAGTATTGGCGCGGGGGTCGCCCTTTCCTATGGCTACACCTTC. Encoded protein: CASSIGAGVALSYGYTF. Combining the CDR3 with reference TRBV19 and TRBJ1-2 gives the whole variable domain DGGITQSPKYLFRKEGQNVTLSCEQNLNHDAMYWYRQDPGQGLRLIYYSQIVNDFQKGDIAEGYSVSREKKESFPLTVTSAQKNPTAFYLCASSIGAGVALSYGYTFGSGTRLTVV.